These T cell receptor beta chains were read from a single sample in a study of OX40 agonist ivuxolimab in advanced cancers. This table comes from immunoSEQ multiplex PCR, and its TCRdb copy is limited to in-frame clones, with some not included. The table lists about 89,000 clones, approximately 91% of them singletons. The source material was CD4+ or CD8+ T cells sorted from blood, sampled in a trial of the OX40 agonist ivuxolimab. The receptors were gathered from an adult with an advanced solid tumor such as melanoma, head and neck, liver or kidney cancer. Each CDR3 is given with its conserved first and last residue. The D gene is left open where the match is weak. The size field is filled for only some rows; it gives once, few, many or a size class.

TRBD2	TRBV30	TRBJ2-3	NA	CASYPSGSADTQYF	TGTGCCTCATACCCTAGCGGGAGCGCAGATACGCAGTATTTT
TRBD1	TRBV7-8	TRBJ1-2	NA	CASSLAPGQGIYGYTF	TGTGCCAGCAGCTTAGCCCCGGGACAGGGGATCTATGGCTACACCTTC
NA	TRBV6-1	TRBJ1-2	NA	CASSPTGSNYGYTF	TGTGCCAGCAGTCCGACAGGTTCTAACTATGGCTACACCTTC
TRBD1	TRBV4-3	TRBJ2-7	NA	CASSQVPTGDEQYF	TGCGCCAGCAGCCAAGTTCCCACAGGGGACGAGCAGTACTTC
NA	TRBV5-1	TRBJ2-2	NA	CASSLRPGLPPGELFF	TGCGCCAGCAGCCTTCGCCCGGGACTCCCCCCCGGGGAGCTGTTTTTT
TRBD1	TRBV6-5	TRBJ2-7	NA	CASSLGQGVYEQYF	TGTGCCAGCAGTTTGGGACAGGGGGTCTACGAGCAGTACTTC
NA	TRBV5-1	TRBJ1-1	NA	CASSHESSGNTEAFF	TGCGCCAGCAGCCACGAGTCTTCGGGGAACACTGAAGCTTTCTTT
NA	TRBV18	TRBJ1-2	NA	CASSPPNNNYGYTF	TGTGCCAGCTCACCACCTAACAATAACTATGGCTACACCTTC
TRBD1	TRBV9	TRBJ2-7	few	CASSVDGTETYEQYF	TGTGCCAGCAGCGTAGACGGGACAGAGACCTACGAGCAGTACTTC
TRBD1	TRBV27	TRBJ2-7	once	CASSPGEGATNPYEQYF	TGTGCCAGCAGTCCCGGCGAGGGGGCAACTAACCCCTACGAGCAGTACTTC
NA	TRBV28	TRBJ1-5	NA	CASSFLQVNQHF	TGTGCCAGCAGTTTCCTACAGGTTAACCAGCATTTT
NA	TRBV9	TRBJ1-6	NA	CASSVGVTGASPLHF	TGTGCCAGCAGCGTAGGTGTGACAGGTGCTTCACCCCTCCACTTT
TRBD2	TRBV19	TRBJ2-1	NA	CASSSSSGIYNEQFF	TGTGCCAGTAGTTCGTCTAGCGGGATCTACAATGAGCAGTTCTTC
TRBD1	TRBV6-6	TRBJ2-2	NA	CASTPGGTGELFF	TGTGCCAGCACCCCAGGGGGCACCGGGGAGCTGTTTTTT
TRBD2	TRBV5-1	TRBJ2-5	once	CASSLAGGGIETQYF	TGCGCCAGCAGCTTGGCAGGCGGGGGGATCGAGACCCAGTACTTC
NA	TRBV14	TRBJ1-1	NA	CASSQVPSGTEAFF	TGTGCCAGCAGCCAAGTACCTTCAGGCACTGAAGCTTTCTTT
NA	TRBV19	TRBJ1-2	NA	CASSISGQYGYTF	TGTGCCAGTAGTATTTCGGGCCAGTATGGCTACACCTTC
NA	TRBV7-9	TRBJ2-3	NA	CASSFGVGTDTQYF	TGTGCCAGCAGCTTCGGGGTGGGCACAGATACGCAGTATTTT
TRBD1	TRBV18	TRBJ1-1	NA	CASSLGTENTEAFF	TGTGCCAGCTCCCTTGGGACAGAGAACACTGAAGCTTTCTTT
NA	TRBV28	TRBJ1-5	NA	CASRQTNQPQHF	TGTGCCAGCAGACAAACTAATCAGCCCCAGCATTTT
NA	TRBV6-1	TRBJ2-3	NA	CASSEVGDTQYF	TGTGCCAGCAGTGAAGTTGGAGATACGCAGTATTTT
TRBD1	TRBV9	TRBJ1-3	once	CASSEGALTTGNTIYF	TGTGCCAGCAGCGAGGGGGCACTGACTACTGGAAACACCATATATTTT
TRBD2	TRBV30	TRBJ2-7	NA	CAWSFEGGVHEQYF	TGTGCCTGGAGTTTTGAGGGAGGGGTCCACGAGCAGTACTTC
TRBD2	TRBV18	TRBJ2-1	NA	CASSRTSGDNEQFF	TGTGCCAGCTCGCGGACTAGCGGGGACAATGAGCAGTTCTTC
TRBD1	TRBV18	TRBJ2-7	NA	CASSPMRQGYEQYF	TGTGCCAGCTCACCGATGAGACAGGGCTACGAGCAGTACTTC
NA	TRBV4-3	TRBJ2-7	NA	CASSRDTNYEQYF	TGCGCCAGCAGCCGGGACACAAATTACGAGCAGTACTTC
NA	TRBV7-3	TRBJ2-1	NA	CASSLLHSSYNEQFF	TGTGCCAGCAGCTTACTTCACAGCTCCTACAATGAGCAGTTCTTC
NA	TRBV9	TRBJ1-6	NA	CASSVGPGGNSPLHF	TGTGCCAGCAGCGTAGGGCCCGGCGGTAATTCACCCCTCCACTTT
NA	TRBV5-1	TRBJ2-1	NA	CASSLVPASDEQFF	TGCGCCAGCAGCTTGGTTCCAGCCTCCGATGAGCAGTTCTTC
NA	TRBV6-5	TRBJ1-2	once	CASSPGPDYGYTF	TGTGCCAGCAGCCCGGGCCCGGACTATGGCTACACCTTC
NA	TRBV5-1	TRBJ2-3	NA	CASSERGLWGDTQYF	TGCGCCAGCAGCGAACGGGGTTTGTGGGGAGATACGCAGTATTTT
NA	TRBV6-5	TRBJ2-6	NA	CASTDEGAGANVLTF	TGTGCCAGCACCGACGAAGGTGCTGGGGCCAACGTCCTGACTTTC